This T cell receptor beta chain was observed in a study of OX40 agonist ivuxolimab in advanced cancers. With 4 bases clipped from V and 9 bases from J, the junction kept 14 bases outside the gene matches. The CDR3 is made up of 18 amino acids. Germline V lookup: CDR1 SGHVS, CDR2 FQNEAQ. This table comes from immunoSEQ multiplex PCR, and its TCRdb copy is limited to in-frame clones, with some not included. Of about 58,000 clones in the sample, about 86% were seen once. The sequencing used CD4+ or CD8+ T cells sorted from blood, collected in a trial of the OX40 agonist ivuxolimab. This TCR came from an adult with an advanced solid tumor such as melanoma, head and neck, liver or kidney cancer. The rearrangement uses TRBV7-8 and TRBJ1-6; 11 nucleotides agree with TRBD1. The CDR3 loop is CASSSPASGQGVFSPLHF. CDR3 in DNA: TGTGCCAGCAGCTCCCCCGCCTCGGGACAGGGGGTTTTTTCACCCCTCCACTTT.